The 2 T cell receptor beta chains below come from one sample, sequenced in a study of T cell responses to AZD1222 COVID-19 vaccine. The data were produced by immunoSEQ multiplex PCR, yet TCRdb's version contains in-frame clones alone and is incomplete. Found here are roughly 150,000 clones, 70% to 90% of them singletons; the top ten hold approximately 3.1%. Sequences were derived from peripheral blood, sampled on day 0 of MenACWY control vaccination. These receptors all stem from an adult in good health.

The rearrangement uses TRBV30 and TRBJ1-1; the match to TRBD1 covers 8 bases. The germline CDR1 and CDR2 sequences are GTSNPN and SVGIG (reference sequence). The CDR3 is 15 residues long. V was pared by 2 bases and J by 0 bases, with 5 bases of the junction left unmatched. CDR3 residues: CAWSRTGSLNTEAFF. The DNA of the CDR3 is TGTGCCTGGAGTCGGACAGGGTCCTTGAACACTGAAGCTTTCTTT. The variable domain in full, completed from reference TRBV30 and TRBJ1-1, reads SQTIHQWPATLVQPVGSPLSLECTVEGTSNPNLYWYRQAAGRGLQLLFYSVGIGQISSEVPQNLSASRPQDRQFILSSKKLLLSDSGFYLCAWSRTGSLNTEAFFGQGTRLTVV.

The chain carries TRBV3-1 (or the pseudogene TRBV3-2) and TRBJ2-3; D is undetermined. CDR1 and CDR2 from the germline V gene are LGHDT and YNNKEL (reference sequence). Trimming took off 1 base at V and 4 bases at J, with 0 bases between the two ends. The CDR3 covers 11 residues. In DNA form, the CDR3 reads TGTGCCAGCAGCCAAGCAGATACGCAGTATTTT. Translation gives CASSQADTQYF.